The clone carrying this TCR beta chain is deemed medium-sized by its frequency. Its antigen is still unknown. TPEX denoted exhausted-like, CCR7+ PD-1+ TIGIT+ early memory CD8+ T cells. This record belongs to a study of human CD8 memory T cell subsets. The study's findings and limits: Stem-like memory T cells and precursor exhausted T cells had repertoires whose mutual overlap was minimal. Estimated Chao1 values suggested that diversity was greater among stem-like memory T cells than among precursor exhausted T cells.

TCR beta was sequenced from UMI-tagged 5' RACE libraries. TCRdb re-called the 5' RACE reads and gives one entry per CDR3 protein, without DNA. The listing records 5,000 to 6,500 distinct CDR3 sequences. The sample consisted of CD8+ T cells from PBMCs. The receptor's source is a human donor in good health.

CDR3 loop: CASRKTSGRVYEQYF. The V and J genes are TRBV28 and TRBJ2-7; TCRdb calls TRBD2, which cannot be checked without DNA. Germline V CDR1 and CDR2: MDHEN, SYDVKM. CDR3 length equals 15 residues.